Following are 26 T cell receptor beta chains from one sample sequenced in a study of CD8 T cells in Susac syndrome. A quantity of about 0.5 to 1 ug RNA underwent reverse transcription using random hexamers. TCRdb fed the immunoSEQ multiplex PCR reads into MiXCR, producing one record per CDR3 protein. The table has about 250,000 distinct CDR3 sequences, about 94% seen once; the top ten hold 0.065% to 0.08%. Sample: CD4+ T cells from PBMCs. Receptors were obtained from a human donor with multiple sclerosis.

The chain joins TRBV30 to TRBJ1-1; the match to TRBD1 covers 8 bases. The CDR3 is 16 residues long. From germline, CDR1 is GTSNPN and CDR2 SVGIG (reference sequence). V was pared by 0 bases and J by 0 bases, with 6 bases of the junction left unmatched. The CDR3 bases are TGTGCCTGGAGTGTACCCGGGACAGGTTTGAACACTGAAGCTTTCTTT. This gives the protein CAWSVPGTGLNTEAFF.

The rearrangement uses TRBV3-1 and TRBJ1-1; the D is unclear. V shed 1 base and J shed 4 bases, with 13 bases lying between them. Germline values: CDR1 LGHDT, CDR2 YNNKEL (reference sequence). The CDR3 is made up of 15 amino acids. The CDR3 nucleotides are TGTGCCAGCAGCCAAGGGGGTCCCGTTTCCACTGAAGCTTTCTTT. Translated: CASSQGGPVSTEAFF.

V and J are TRBV27 and TRBJ1-1; D uncertain. Germline V gene lookup returns CDR1 MNHEY and CDR2 SMNVEV (reference sequence). V shed 1 base and J shed 5 bases, with 5 bases lying between them. This CDR3 region has 12 residues. CDR3 nucleotide sequence: TGTGCCAGCAGTTTATACGGGACTGAAGCTTTCTTT. Translated: CASSLYGTEAFF.

This chain connects TRBV10-2 to TRBJ1-5; perhaps TRBD1 as D (5 bases). Between the trimmed V and J ends, which lost 7 bases and 6 bases, there was a span of 16 bases. Germline V gene data show CDR1 as WSHSY and CDR2 as SAAADI. The CDR3 runs 14 residues. The CDR3 protein is CASTGLERGQPQHF. The CDR3 DNA follows: TGCGCCAGCACCGGACTGGAGAGGGGTCAGCCCCAGCATTTT.

This clonotype was seen once. The CDR3 reads CSVESGWNTEAFF. DNA of the CDR3: TGCAGCGTTGAGTCCGGGTGGAACACTGAAGCTTTCTTT. J is TRBJ1-1 and V is TRBV29-1, with D hard to call. Per the germline V gene, CDR1 is SQVTM and CDR2 is ANQGSEA. V was clipped by 3 bases and J by 1 base, with 9 bases between them. The length of the CDR3 is 13 residues.

This chain links TRBV19 with TRBJ1-1; D remains unclear. Germline V lookup: CDR1 LNHDA, CDR2 SQIVND (reference sequence). This CDR3 spans 13 amino acids. V was trimmed by 5 bases and J by 1 base, leaving 8 bases between them. The CDR3 loop reads CASSATGNTEAFF. DNA of the CDR3: TGTGCCAGTAGTGCGACTGGGAACACTGAAGCTTTCTTT.

CDR3: CASSLVGTGGTPGANVLTF. The DNA of the CDR3 is TGCGCCAGCAGCTTGGTAGGGACAGGGGGCACTCCTGGGGCCAACGTCCTGACTTTC. The chain joins TRBV5-1 to TRBJ2-6; 12 bases align to TRBD1. Germline V lookup: CDR1 SGHRS, CDR2 YFSETQ. Trimming took 0 bases from V and 2 from J; bases not matched to a gene: 6. This CDR3 region has 19 residues.

V and J are TRBV2 and TRBJ2-3; 10 nucleotides align to TRBD1. The CDR3 loop spans 14 amino acids. Germline V gene data show CDR1 as SNHLY and CDR2 as FYNNEI. Trimming removed 7 bases from V and 4 bases from J; junction bases left unmatched: 5. Here the CDR3 reads CASTLDRGSDTQYF. The CDR3 DNA sequence: TGTGCCAGCACCCTGGACAGGGGGTCAGATACGCAGTATTTT. The full variable domain, rest sourced from reference TRBV2 and TRBJ2-3, is EPEVTQTPSHQVTQMGQEVILRCVPISNHLYFYWYRQILGQKVEFLVSFYNNEISEKSEIFDDQFSVERPDGSNFTLKIRSTKLEDSAMYFCASTLDRGSDTQYFGPGTRLTVL.

The chain combines TRBV29-1 with TRBJ2-1; D is unresolved. The CDR3 loop spans 14 amino acids. The V end was cut by 5 bases, the J end by 0 bases, with 11 bases between. Germline lookup yields CDR1 SQVTM and CDR2 ANQGSEA. Written as DNA, the CDR3 is TGCAGCGTTCCATCCCAGGACTCCTACAATGAGCAGTTCTTC. It yields the protein CSVPSQDSYNEQFF.

The J gene is TRBJ2-2, the V gene TRBV9; D possibly corresponds to TRBD2 (5 bases). V was shortened by 0 bases and J by 8 bases, with 11 bases between the two germline ends. The V gene's germline CDR1 is SGDLS and CDR2 YYNGEE. The CDR3 is 14 amino acids. The CDR3 is CASSVEGELGELFF. The CDR3 DNA reads TGTGCCAGCAGCGTAGAGGGAGAGCTAGGGGAGCTGTTTTTT.

The chain joins TRBV7-9 to TRBJ1-5; 10 bases match TRBD1. Trimming at V came to 1 base and at J to 5 bases, leaving 2 bases not matched to a gene. This CDR3 is built from 15 residues. Looked up from germline, CDR1 is SEHNR and CDR2 is FQNEAQ (reference sequence). In nucleotides, the CDR3 is TGTGCCAGCAGCTTAGGGACAGGGGGTCATCAGCCCCAGCATTTT. It codes for CASSLGTGGHQPQHF.

The gene calls are TRBV7-2 and TRBJ2-5; no clear D. V was trimmed by 0 bases and J by 2 bases, leaving 4 bases between them. Germline lookup yields CDR1 SGHTA and CDR2 FQGNSA. This CDR3 spans 13 amino acids. The CDR3 DNA sequence: TGTGCCAGCAGCTTAGCGACTCAAGAGACCCAGTACTTC. Its translation is CASSLATQETQYF.

The chain is built from TRBV5-1 and TRBJ1-5; D perhaps matches TRBD1 (5 bases). The CDR3 has 14 amino acids. Germline V lookup: CDR1 SGHRS, CDR2 YFSETQ. The germline V and J ends were trimmed by 0 bases and 7 bases, with 11 bases remaining between them. Here the CDR3 DNA reads TGCGCCAGCAGCTTGGTCAGGGTCCGGCAGCCCCAGCATTTT. Residues: CASSLVRVRQPQHF.

The chain couples TRBV5-1 to TRBJ2-5; D possibly corresponds to TRBD2 (6 bases). The CDR3 contains 14 residues. CDR1 and CDR2 from the germline V gene are SGHRS and YFSETQ. V lost 0 bases to trimming and J lost 5 bases, with 11 bases between them. CDR3: CASSLAGVRETQYF. The CDR3 DNA is TGCGCCAGCAGCTTGGCGGGGGTTCGGGAGACCCAGTACTTC.

The rearrangement joins TRBV28 to TRBJ2-5; D is possibly TRBD1 (5 bases). From germline, CDR1 is MDHEN and CDR2 SYDVKM. The CDR3 consists of 13 residues. The V end was cut by 7 bases, the J end by 2 bases, with 11 bases between. The CDR3 nucleotides read TGTGCCAGCATGGGTACAGGTCAAGAGACCCAGTACTTC. It codes for CASMGTGQETQYF.

This chain uses TRBV10-3 with TRBJ1-5, with 7 positions matching TRBD1. From germline, CDR1 is ENHRY and CDR2 SYGVKD. CDR3 length: 14 residues. J gave up 6 bases and V 2 bases, and 4 bases lay outside the gene matches. CDR3 sequence: CAISEGRGIQPQHF. CDR3 bases: TGTGCCATCAGTGAGGGCAGGGGGATTCAGCCCCAGCATTTT.

This clonotype was picked up a small number of times. The J gene is TRBJ2-7, the V gene TRBV10-3; 10 positions match TRBD2. Germline V lookup: CDR1 ENHRY, CDR2 SYGVKD. CDR3 size: 12 residues. V trimming: 11 bases; J trimming: 4 bases; junction bases outside the gene matches: 5. The CDR3 sequence is CAASSGSYEQYV. Written as DNA, the CDR3 is TGTGCCGCGTCTAGCGGGAGTTACGAGCAGTACGTC.

The J gene is TRBJ1-1, the V gene TRBV29-1, with TRBD1 matching 9 bases. CDR3 length: 11 amino acids. Trimming cost V 6 bases and J 12 bases; bases outside gene matches: 8. The V gene's germline CDR1 is SQVTM and CDR2 ANQGSEA. CDR3 amino acids: CSVAGQGQTFF. CDR3 DNA sequence: TGCAGCGTAGCCGGACAGGGGCAAACTTTCTTT.

DNA for the CDR3: TGTGCCAGCAGCCCCCAAACGGGACAGGGATCCTACGAGCAGTACTTC. It translates to CASSPQTGQGSYEQYF. V is TRBV3-1 and J is TRBJ2-7, with 9 bases aligning to TRBD1. The CDR3 consists of 16 residues. The J segment lost 1 base and the V segment lost 4 bases, leaving 8 bases of the junction unmatched. Germline CDR1 LGHDT, CDR2 YNNKEL (reference sequence).

The chain employs TRBV7-2 and TRBJ2-7; D not certain. V lost 6 bases to trimming and J lost 5 bases, with 17 bases between them. This CDR3 has 14 amino acids. Germline loops: CDR1 SGHTA, CDR2 FQGNSA. In DNA form, the CDR3 reads TGTGCCAGCAGTTCGTGGGCAGGCGGCAACGAGCAGTACTTC. Amino acids: CASSSWAGGNEQYF. The whole variable domain, filled in from reference TRBV7-2 and TRBJ2-7, reads GAGVSQSPSNKVTEKGKDVELRCDPISGHTALYWYRQSLGQGLEFLIYFQGNSAPDKSGLPSDRFSAERTGGSVSTLTIQRTQQEDSAVYLCASSSWAGGNEQYFGPGTRLTVT.

The rearrangement uses TRBV18 and TRBJ2-5, with 14 bases matching TRBD2. The CDR3 loop spans 19 amino acids. CDR1 and CDR2 from the germline V gene are KGHSH and LQKENI. V lost 3 bases, J lost 5 bases, and 14 bases stayed unmatched. DNA for the CDR3: TGTGCCAGCTCACCCCTACCCGGGACTAGCGGGAGATTGTGGGAGACCCAGTACTTC. This encodes CASSPLPGTSGRLWETQYF.

The gene calls are TRBV2 and TRBJ2-5; no reliable D call. The CDR3 consists of 13 residues. Per the germline V gene, CDR1 is SNHLY and CDR2 is FYNNEI. The V and J ends lost 6 bases and 4 bases respectively, with 12 bases between them. The CDR3 here is CASRLDVTETQYF. As DNA, the CDR3 is TGTGCCAGCAGACTGGACGTAACAGAGACCCAGTACTTC.

The chain is built from TRBV9 and TRBJ2-5, with 8 bases that match TRBD1. Germline loops: CDR1 SGDLS, CDR2 YYNGEE. The V gene end was trimmed by 0 bases and the J gene end by 1 base; junction bases not matched to a gene: 14. The CDR3 covers 19 residues. CDR3 sequence (DNA): TGTGCCAGCAGCGTAGCTGGTTGGGGGACAGGACCTCTCCAAGAGACCCAGTACTTC. Its translation: CASSVAGWGTGPLQETQYF.

The genes are TRBV11-1 and TRBJ2-7, with 7 bases lining up with TRBD2. The V segment lost 6 bases and the J segment 7 bases; nucleotides outside the gene matches: 18. CDR3 length: 16 amino acids. Per the germline V gene, CDR1 is SGHAT and CDR2 is FQDESV (reference sequence). The chain's CDR3 is CASSPRVAGPYGEQYF. CDR3 coding DNA: TGTGCCAGCAGTCCCAGGGTAGCGGGCCCATACGGGGAGCAGTACTTC.

The rearrangement joins TRBV9 to TRBJ2-3; D might be TRBD1 or TRBD2, each matching 6 bases. V lost 3 bases, J lost 2 bases, and 10 bases lay in between. CDR3 length: 14 amino acids. Germline values: CDR1 SGDLS, CDR2 YYNGEE. In DNA, the CDR3 is TGTGCCAGCAGCGCAAGGGGGGTCACAGATACGCAGTATTTT. It codes for CASSARGVTDTQYF. Based on the CDR3 plus reference TRBV9 and TRBJ2-3, the full variable domain is DSGVTQTPKHLITATGQRVTLRCSPRSGDLSVYWYQQSLDQGLQFLIQYYNGEERAKGNILERFSAQQFPDLHSELNLSSLELGDSALYFCASSARGVTDTQYFGPGTRLTVL.

The chain recombines TRBV3-1 with TRBJ2-2; the match to TRBD2 covers 9 bases. Germline CDR1 and CDR2: LGHDT and YNNKEL (reference sequence). Trimming cost V 5 bases and J 4 bases; bases outside gene matches: 5. The CDR3 extends over 15 amino acids. The CDR3 spells CASSGRLAVTGELFF. DNA for the CDR3: TGTGCCAGCAGCGGCCGACTAGCGGTCACCGGGGAGCTGTTTTTT. Looking up the rest from reference TRBV3-1 and TRBJ2-2 gives the full variable domain: DTAVSQTPKYLVTQMGNDKSIKCEQNLGHDTMYWYKQDSKKFLKIMFSYNNKELIINETVPNRFSPKSPDKAHLNLHINSLELGDSAVYFCASSGRLAVTGELFFGEGSRLTVL.